These 21 T cell receptor beta chains came from one sample sequenced in a study of cytomegalovirus exposure and HLA in healthy donors. The PCR employed 60 Vbeta primers together with 13 Jbeta primers. The assay was immunoSEQ multiplex PCR, and TCRdb's table has in-frame clones only and misses some. The sample yields approximately 220,000 clones, roughly 70% seen once. Sequenced material: PBMCs. The source is a woman in her twenties or thirties in good health and CMV-seronegative.

This rearrangement joins TRBV9 to TRBJ2-1; D not certain. This CDR3 is 12 amino acids long. V lost 2 bases, J lost 4 bases, and 4 bases lay in between. Germline lookup yields CDR1 SGDLS and CDR2 YYNGEE. CDR3 residues: CASSVTYNEQFF. DNA for the CDR3: TGTGCCAGCAGCGTCACTTACAATGAGCAGTTCTTC.

The V gene is TRBV6-5, the J gene TRBJ1-1, with D perhaps matching TRBD1 (5 bases). This CDR3 region has 14 residues. Germline values: CDR1 MNHEY, CDR2 SVGAGI. V lost 5 bases, J lost 3 bases, and 13 bases lay in between. In nucleotides, the CDR3 is TGTGCCAGCAGTGTGGGTGGAGGGGACACTGAAGCTTTCTTT. Protein product: CASSVGGGDTEAFF.

Here the CDR3 reads CASSIQGGNEQFF. Written as DNA, the CDR3 is TGTGCCAGTAGTATACAAGGCGGAAATGAGCAGTTCTTC. The chain employs TRBV19 and TRBJ2-1; D is ambiguous. Trimming removed 2 bases from V and 7 bases from J, with 9 bases in between. Germline V gives CDR1 LNHDA, CDR2 SQIVND (reference sequence). The CDR3 has 13 residues.

The chain uses TRBV30 and TRBJ1-1; TRBD1 might be the D (6 bases). Germline-derived CDR1 and CDR2 are GTSNPN and SVGIG (reference sequence). There are 13 residues in the CDR3. Trimming cost V 2 bases and J 7 bases, with 14 bases left between them. The CDR3, as DNA: TGTGCCTGGAGTCAATCACAAGGGGGTGAAGCTTTCTTT. Amino acid sequence: CAWSQSQGGEAFF. Combining the CDR3 with reference TRBV30 and TRBJ1-1 gives the whole variable domain SQTIHQWPATLVQPVGSPLSLECTVEGTSNPNLYWYRQAAGRGLQLLFYSVGIGQISSEVPQNLSASRPQDRQFILSSKKLLLSDSGFYLCAWSQSQGGEAFFGQGTRLTVV.

The genes are TRBV19 and TRBJ1-3; D is ambiguous. Between the trimmed V and J ends, which lost 1 base and 0 bases, there was a span of 13 bases. The CDR3 consists of 17 residues. Germline values: CDR1 LNHDA, CDR2 SQIVND (reference sequence). The CDR3 reads CASSIVQATPSGNTIYF. The CDR3 nucleotides read TGTGCCAGTAGTATAGTTCAGGCAACTCCCTCTGGAAACACCATATATTTT.

The V and J genes are TRBV6-6 and TRBJ2-7; 7 bases are shared with TRBD2. The CDR3 spans 16 residues. With 2 bases clipped from V and 3 bases from J, the junction kept 10 bases outside the gene matches. CDR1 and CDR2 from the germline V gene are MNHNY and SVGAGI (reference sequence). In nucleotides, the CDR3 is TGTGCCAGCAGTTACCCCGTCGGGAGGAAGGTCTACGAGCAGTACTTC. Protein product: CASSYPVGRKVYEQYF.

The V call is TRBV6-6, the J call TRBJ2-7, with no clear D. The ends were cut back, 0 bases at V and 0 bases at J, with 6 bases in the middle. The CDR3 is made up of 14 amino acids. Germline assignment: CDR1 MNHNY and CDR2 SVGAGI (reference sequence). The CDR3 bases are TGTGCCAGCAGTTACTCCCCAATCTCCTACGAGCAGTACTTC. Translation: CASSYSPISYEQYF.

J is TRBJ2-3 and V is TRBV7-9; D gene uncertain. CDR1 and CDR2 (germline): SEHNR, FQNEAQ (reference sequence). Trimming took off 3 bases at V and 0 bases at J, with 13 bases between the two ends. The CDR3 runs to 16 residues. The CDR3 bases are TGTGCCAGCAGCTTCCCCGGGTCGTCTAGCACAGATACGCAGTATTTT. It is translated as CASSFPGSSSTDTQYF.

This clone was detected once. The V and J genes are TRBV6-1 and TRBJ1-1, with D unresolved. Germline V lookup: CDR1 MNHNS, CDR2 SASEGT. The V gene lost 3 bases and the J gene lost 1 base, with 12 bases spanning the gap. This CDR3 contains 15 residues. The CDR3 is CASSDPKRKNTEAFF. The CDR3 DNA reads as TGTGCCAGCAGTGACCCGAAGAGGAAGAACACTGAAGCTTTCTTT.

This clone has just a few counts. V is TRBV6-5 and J is TRBJ2-2, with 8 positions matching TRBD1. The trim removed 3 bases at V and 6 bases at J, leaving 6 bases unmatched. Germline loops: CDR1 MNHEY, CDR2 SVGAGI. CDR3 length equals 15 residues. The CDR3 loop reads CASSYQTGVPGELFF. The CDR3 DNA reads as TGTGCCAGCAGTTATCAGACAGGGGTCCCCGGGGAGCTGTTTTTT.

The gene calls are TRBV30 and TRBJ1-3, with D unresolved. CDR3 length: 14 amino acids. Germline loops: CDR1 GTSNPN, CDR2 SVGIG (reference sequence). V was trimmed by 3 bases and J by 2 bases, leaving 11 bases between them. CDR3 sequence (DNA): TGTGCCTGGAGGGCGGGTGGGACTGGAAACACCATATATTTT. This sequence encodes CAWRAGGTGNTIYF.

The chain uses TRBV6-5 and TRBJ2-2; a weak D match, TRBD1 (6 bases). CDR1 is MNHEY and CDR2 is SVGAGI in the germline V gene. CDR3 length: 15 amino acids. Trimming left V 1 base short and J 2 bases short, with 8 bases between. The CDR3 region has the DNA TGTGCCAGCAGTTACTGGGGGCCCAACACCGGGGAGCTGTTTTTT. Its translation: CASSYWGPNTGELFF.

There are a few counts of this clone. The rearrangement uses TRBV7-6 and TRBJ2-5; no clear D. Trimming left V 1 base short and J 2 bases short, with 11 bases between. Germline V gene sequence: CDR1 SGHVS, CDR2 FNYEAQ. The CDR3 length is 15 residues. The CDR3 loop reads CASSLGGSTQETQYF. CDR3 DNA: TGTGCCAGCAGCTTAGGAGGTAGTACGCAAGAGACCCAGTACTTC.

The CDR3 sequence: CASSTGGTSVTQYF. The CDR3 nucleotides read TGTGCCAGCTCAACCGGTGGGACAAGTGTGACCCAGTACTTC. V usage is TRBV18 and J usage is TRBJ2-5; D might be TRBD1 (6 bases). From germline, CDR1 is KGHSH and CDR2 LQKENI. Trimming pared 5 bases from V and 7 bases from J, leaving 17 bases between. The CDR3 spans 14 residues.

V and J are TRBV27 and TRBJ2-7; 7 nucleotides line up with TRBD1. In germline, CDR1 is MNHEY, CDR2 SMNVEV (reference sequence). CDR3 size: 13 residues. After removal of 3 bases from V and 5 bases from J, the junction contained 4 bases not matched to a gene. The CDR3, as DNA: TGTGCCAGCAGTTTGAACAGGGGAGACGAGCAGTACTTC. Its translation is CASSLNRGDEQYF.

The chain combines TRBV27 with TRBJ1-4; TRBD1 aligns across 9 bases. The V and J ends lost 6 bases and 2 bases, in that order; junction bases with no gene match: 7. The germline V gene has CDR1 MNHEY and CDR2 SMNVEV (reference sequence). This CDR3 has 16 residues. In DNA form, the CDR3 reads TGTGCCAGCAGGGGACAGGGCGGAGTGACTAATGAAAAACTGTTTTTT. Protein sequence: CASRGQGGVTNEKLFF.

The rearrangement joins TRBV6-6 to TRBJ2-7; 7 positions match TRBD2. The CDR3 is 16 residues long. The V segment lost 2 bases and the J segment 5 bases; nucleotides outside the gene matches: 12. Germline CDR1 is MNHNY and CDR2 is SVGAGI (reference sequence). The CDR3 nucleotides are TGTGCCAGCAGTTACACCCCGGGGCGGGAGAAGGACGAGCAGTACTTC. Translated: CASSYTPGREKDEQYF.

The chain combines TRBV6-1 with TRBJ2-1; D gene unclear. The length of the CDR3 is 12 residues. V gave up 8 bases and J gave up 7 bases, with 12 bases separating them. Germline CDR1 reads MNHNS; CDR2 reads SASEGT. This CDR3 reads CASGLGPNEQFF. The CDR3, as DNA: TGTGCCAGCGGCCTGGGCCCGAATGAGCAGTTCTTC.

Remarks on this clone: It is likely a read error: a sequence one base away is far more abundant. V gene TRBV4-2 combines with J gene TRBJ2-7; 11 positions match TRBD2. The J call is uncertain, as TRBJ2-1 better fits the DNA end. The CDR3 totals 16 residues. Germline V CDR1 and CDR2: LGHNA, YNFKEQ. CDR3 nucleotide sequence: TGTGCCAGCAGCCAAGAATTTAGCGGGGGGGCCAACGAGCAGTTCTTC. This codes for CASSQEFSGGANEQFF.

As regards this clone: One end of the junction does not line up with germline, which may come from a read error. CDR3 in DNA: TGTGCCAGCAGCTCCCGGGAAGGTCGCTCTTACAATGGGCAGTTCTTC. Encoded protein: CASSSREGRSYNGQFF. J is TRBJ2-1 and V is TRBV11-3; perhaps TRBD2 as D (5 bases). The germline V gene encodes CDR1 SGHNT and CDR2 YENEEA. There are 16 residues in the CDR3.

CDR3: CASSGQGAEAFF. CDR3 nucleotide sequence: TGTGCCAGCAGCGGACAGGGCGCTGAAGCTTTCTTT. The rearrangement uses TRBV5-4 and TRBJ1-1, with 8 nucleotides matching TRBD1. The germline V gene has CDR1 SGHNT and CDR2 YYREEE (reference sequence). Unmatched junction bases numbered 2, after V lost 4 bases and J lost 6 bases. The CDR3 is 12 residues long.